The sequence of this T cell receptor (beta chain) was determined in a study of regulatory T cells in long-lasting Graves disease. Study-level findings and limits: The study found persistent patients shared more public clonotypes (fewer than 3,000) than new patients (over 900). TCR diversity was lower in persistent Graves' patients (versus newly diagnosed ones). Persistent disease showed a preference for TRBV28, TRBJ1-2 and TRBJ2-5.

With iRepertoire HTBI primers and Arm-PCR of CDR3 regions, TCR beta libraries were built. The authors' processing: Looking across samples, the authors found under 70 TRBV and 14 TRBJ segments. TCRdb called the multiplex PCR reads again in MiXCR, with one record for every CDR3 protein. The authors' filters were not applied to this entry. The table lists fewer than 400,000 distinct CDR3 sequences, around 21% of them singletons. With respect to this clonotype: Antigen specificity is unknown.

The time point is: persistent/refractory GD, antithyroid drugs over 5 years with positive TRAb. The TCR library was made from RNA extracted from PBMCs. The CDR3 extends over 16 amino acids. Trimming removed 10 bases at V and 1 base at J, with 22 bases between. The chain employs TRBV12-3 or TRBV12-4 and TRBJ1-1; no firm D call. Here the sequenced sample was peripheral blood mononuclear cells (PBMCs), taken when the disease was refractory, from a patient treated with antithyroid drugs. This TCR came from a female donor with Graves disease. CDR3 sequence reads: CATSQRAAFPNTEAFF. The CDR3 DNA sequence: TGTGCCACCAGCCAGCGAGCTGCTTTTCCGAACACTGAAGCTTTCTTT.